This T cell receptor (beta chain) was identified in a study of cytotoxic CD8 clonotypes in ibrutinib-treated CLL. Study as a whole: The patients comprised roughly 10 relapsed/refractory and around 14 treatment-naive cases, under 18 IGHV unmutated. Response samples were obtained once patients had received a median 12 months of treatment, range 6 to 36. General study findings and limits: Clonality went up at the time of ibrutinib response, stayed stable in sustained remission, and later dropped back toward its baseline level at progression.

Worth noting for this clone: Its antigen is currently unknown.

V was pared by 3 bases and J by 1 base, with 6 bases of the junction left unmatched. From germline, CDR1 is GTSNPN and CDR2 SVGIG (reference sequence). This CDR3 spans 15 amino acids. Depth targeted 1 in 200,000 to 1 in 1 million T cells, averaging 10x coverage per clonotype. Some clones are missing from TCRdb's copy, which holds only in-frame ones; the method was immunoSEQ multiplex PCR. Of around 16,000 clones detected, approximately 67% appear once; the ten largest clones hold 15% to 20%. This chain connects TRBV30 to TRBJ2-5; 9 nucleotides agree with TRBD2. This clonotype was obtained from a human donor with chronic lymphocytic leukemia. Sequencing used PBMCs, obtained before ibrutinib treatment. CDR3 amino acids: CAWRAGTSPQETQYF. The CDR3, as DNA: TGTGCCTGGAGAGCCGGGACTAGCCCCCAAGAGACCCAGTACTTC.